A selection of T cell receptor beta chains follows, all from one sample in a study of T cells after yellow fever vaccination. TCRdb independently ran MiXCR on the 5' RACE reads; one entry per CDR3 protein. There are under 500,000 distinct CDR3 sequences in the sample; 15% to 20% occur only once, and 15% to 20% lies in the top ten. Sequencing used PBMCs, obtained before the yellow fever booster vaccination. These TCRs come from a man between 18 and 29 years old who received the YFV17D yellow fever vaccine. Each CDR3 is given with its conserved first and last residue. D genes are given only for firm matches. Clone size appears in some rows only: once, few, many, or a class for an expanded clone.

V gene	D gene	J gene	clone size	CDR3 DNA	CDR3 protein
TRBV5-4	TRBD1	TRBJ2-2	.	TGTGCCAGCAGCCTTCCGGGACAGGGACCCACCGGGGAGCTGTTTTTT	CASSLPGQGPTGELFF
TRBV12-3/TRBV12-4	TRBD1	TRBJ2-7	.	TGTGCCAGCAGTGTGGGATCAGGGGGAGTCTACGAGCAGTACTTC	CASSVGSGGVYEQYF
TRBV18	.	TRBJ1-2	many	TGTGCCAGCTCACAGGAGGGGTCTGGCTACACCTTC	CASSQEGSGYTF
TRBV29-1	TRBD1	TRBJ2-7	few	TGCAGCGCCAAAGACAGGGGCCCGACCTACGAGCAGTACTTC	CSAKDRGPTYEQYF
TRBV18	TRBD1	TRBJ2-1	many	TGTGCCAGCTCTGACAGGGACAATGAGCAGTTCTTC	CASSDRDNEQFF
TRBV4-2	.	TRBJ2-3	few	TGTGCCAGCAGCGACGTAGGCGGGCCGACAGATACGCAGTATTTT	CASSDVGGPTDTQYF
TRBV7-2	.	TRBJ2-7	many	TGTGCCAGCAGCTCATCTAATTACGAGCAGTACTTC	CASSSSNYEQYF
TRBV6-1	.	TRBJ2-2	many	TGTGCCAGCAGTCGGGGACCGAACACCGGGGAGCTGTTTTTT	CASSRGPNTGELFF
TRBV20-1	.	TRBJ1-1	many	TGCAGTGCTAGAGATGGCGGTTCGGTGAACACTGAAGCTTTCTTT	CSARDGGSVNTEAFF
TRBV20-1	.	TRBJ2-7	.	TGCAGTGCTAGAATTGGGGGGCCCAGCTCCTACGAGCAGTACTTC	CSARIGGPSSYEQYF
TRBV7-2	.	TRBJ1-2	.	TGTGCCAGCAGCTTAAACGGGGGGGACTATGGCTACACCTTC	CASSLNGGDYGYTF
TRBV20-1	TRBD2	TRBJ2-5	few	TGCAGTGCTAGAGGAGGGGGACTAGCCGGGGAGACCCAGTACTTC	CSARGGGLAGETQYF
TRBV20-1	TRBD1	TRBJ2-2	.	TGCAGTGCTCAACAGGGGACGAACACCGGGGAGCTGTTTTTT	CSAQQGTNTGELFF
TRBV7-8	.	TRBJ2-7	.	TGTGCCAGCAGCGCAGACGGGACACGGGGTAATGAGCAGTACTTC	CASSADGTRGNEQYF
TRBV20-1	.	TRBJ1-4	.	TGCAGTGCTAGCCACAGCGGCGGCGGTGAAAAACTGTTTTTT	CSASHSGGGEKLFF
TRBV28	.	TRBJ1-6	few	TGTGCCAGCAGTTCATACCGGGCGAGCGGTTCACCCCTCCACTTT	CASSSYRASGSPLHF
TRBV5-1	.	TRBJ1-6	few	TGCGCCAGCAGCTTGGACGGGGGCGTTTCACCCCTCCACTTT	CASSLDGGVSPLHF
TRBV4-1	.	TRBJ2-3	.	TGCGCCAGCAGCCAAGATTCCGAGGGAGATACGCAGTATTTT	CASSQDSEGDTQYF
TRBV12-3/TRBV12-4	TRBD1	TRBJ1-2	few	TGTGCCAGCAGTTTGGGACAGGGGGCGCTTGGCTACACCTTC	CASSLGQGALGYTF
TRBV20-1	.	TRBJ2-4	.	TGCAGTGCTAGAGCCGGGACAGCCAAAAACATTCAGTACTTC	CSARAGTAKNIQYF
TRBV12-5	.	TRBJ1-2	few	TGTGCTAGTGGTTTGGTACTATGGAGCCTTTATGGCTACACCTTC	CASGLVLWSLYGYTF
TRBV7-2	TRBD1	TRBJ1-3	few	TGTGCCAGCAGCTTCCAGGGGGGTGCAAACACCATATATTTT	CASSFQGGANTIYF
TRBV5-1	TRBD1	TRBJ1-1	many	TGCGCCAGCAGAGCTGACAGGGGGCTAACTGAAGCTTTCTTT	CASRADRGLTEAFF
TRBV30	.	TRBJ1-1	few	TGTGCCTGGAGACCCCCACGGGTCATGAACACTGAAGCTTTCTTT	CAWRPPRVMNTEAFF
TRBV18	.	TRBJ2-7	.	TGTGCCAGCTCACCACCCGGGAGTAAGGCCTACGAGCAGTACTTC	CASSPPGSKAYEQYF
TRBV12-3/TRBV12-4	.	TRBJ2-3	many	TGTGCCAGCAGCCCAACAGGGACCTGGGATACGCAGTATTTT	CASSPTGTWDTQYF
TRBV3-1	.	TRBJ1-2	few	TGTGCCAGCAGCCAAGGAATAGCGCCCTATGGCTACACCTTC	CASSQGIAPYGYTF
TRBV20-1	.	TRBJ2-3	few	TGCAGTGGCGAACCCCCGGGGGGCCCCCAGGATACGCAGTATTTT	CSGEPPGGPQDTQYF
TRBV9	.	TRBJ1-1	few	TGTGCCAGCAGCGTAGGGACAGCTGAAGCTTTCTTT	CASSVGTAEAFF
TRBV20-1	.	TRBJ2-2	.	TGCAGTGCGTCGGAGACCGGGGAGCTGTTTTTT	CSASETGELFF
TRBV5-1	.	TRBJ1-6	.	TGCGCCAGCAGCTTGCAGGGCCATAATTCACCCCTCCACTTT	CASSLQGHNSPLHF
TRBV27	TRBD1	TRBJ2-7	.	TGTGCCAGCAGTCTGACGGGGACAGCGAGCTACGAGCAGTACTTC	CASSLTGTASYEQYF
TRBV28	.	TRBJ2-4	few	TGTGCCAGCAGTTTGGGGCTAAACATTCAGTACTTC	CASSLGLNIQYF
TRBV7-9	.	TRBJ1-4	.	TGTGCCAGCAGCCAGGGAGGCGCCCATGAAAAACTGTTTTTT	CASSQGGAHEKLFF
TRBV7-9	.	TRBJ1-1	.	TGTGCCCGGTTGCGGGGGACTGAAGCTTTCTTT	CARLRGTEAFF
TRBV5-6	.	TRBJ2-1	few	TGTGCCAGCAGCGCCTCGGAGAATGAGCAGTTCTTC	CASSASENEQFF
TRBV12-3/TRBV12-4	TRBD1	TRBJ2-7	few	TGTGCCAGCAGTTTCCGATCGTATTTGGGACAGGACTCCTACGAGCAGTACTTC	CASSFRSYLGQDSYEQYF
TRBV20-1	.	TRBJ1-1	.	TGCAGTGCTAGAGGGCAGTTAATATACACTGAAGCTTTCTTT	CSARGQLIYTEAFF
TRBV12-3/TRBV12-4	TRBD1	TRBJ2-3	many	TGTGCCAGCAGCAGGACAGGGACCTACACAGATACGCAGTATTTT	CASSRTGTYTDTQYF
TRBV4-1	.	TRBJ1-1	few	TGCGCCAGCAGCCAAGGGGGGCAGCAGAACACTGAAGCTTTCTTT	CASSQGGQQNTEAFF
TRBV5-5	.	TRBJ2-6	many	TGTGCCAGCAGCCCTAGAAGGGGGGACGGGCGCTCTGGGGCCAACGTCCTGACTTTC	CASSPRRGDGRSGANVLTF
TRBV6-5	TRBD2	TRBJ2-3	.	TGTGCCAGCAGTTTAAGCGGGGGGGCCGCGTTCCCGTATTTT	CASSLSGGAAFPYF
TRBV29-1	TRBD1	TRBJ1-2	few	TGCAGCGTGGGGACAGGCCTTAACTATGGCTACACCTTC	CSVGTGLNYGYTF
TRBV7-3	.	TRBJ1-3	.	TGTGCCAGCAGCTTAGAGGGTAGCTCTGGAAACACCATATATTTT	CASSLEGSSGNTIYF
TRBV20-1	.	TRBJ1-5	.	TGCAGTGCTAGAGAGGGAGGAGCCAATCAGCCCCAGCATTTT	CSAREGGANQPQHF
TRBV27	.	TRBJ1-3	few	TGTGCCAGCAGTCCTGAACCCTTGGCGGAGAGCTCTGGAAACACCATATATTTT	CASSPEPLAESSGNTIYF
TRBV5-1	.	TRBJ2-2	.	TGCGCCAGCAGCTTGGACCCACTTGTGAACACCGGGGAGCTGTTTTTT	CASSLDPLVNTGELFF
TRBV28	.	TRBJ1-3	few	TGTGCCAGCAGTTTGGGGTCAGTTTCTGGAAACACCATATATTTT	CASSLGSVSGNTIYF
TRBV25-1	TRBD2	TRBJ2-3	once	TGTGCCAGCAGTGAATCTAGGAGCTCCTGGACTAGCGGGGGAAGAGATACGCAGTATTTT	CASSESRSSWTSGGRDTQYF
TRBV6-5	TRBD2	TRBJ2-1	many	TGTGCCAGCAGTTATTCGGGAAACTTAGCGGGGGGATACAATGAGCAGTTCTTC	CASSYSGNLAGGYNEQFF